What follows are 18 T cell receptor beta chains derived from one specimen sequenced in a study of cytomegalovirus exposure and HLA in healthy donors. Use of 60 Vbeta and 13 Jbeta primers characterized the PCR. Here immunoSEQ multiplex PCR was the method, and the copy in TCRdb shows in-frame clones only, minus some. The sample yields about 77,000 clones, approximately 78% seen once. Sequencing was carried out using PBMCs. The source of these receptors is a man aged 35-49 years in good health and CMV-seronegative.

V usage is TRBV28 and J usage is TRBJ1-2; 7 bases line up with TRBD1. After removal of 5 bases from V and 3 bases from J, the junction contained 9 bases not matched to a gene. The CDR3 consists of 15 residues. From germline, CDR1 is MDHEN and CDR2 SYDVKM. CDR3 loop: CASSLGQEWHYGYTF. The CDR3 region has the DNA TGTGCCAGCAGTCTAGGACAGGAATGGCACTATGGCTACACCTTC.

The J gene is TRBJ1-3, the V gene TRBV7-9, with D tentatively TRBD1 (5 bases). Germline values: CDR1 SEHNR, CDR2 FQNEAQ (reference sequence). V was shortened by 10 bases and J by 0 bases, with 10 bases between the two germline ends. The CDR3 loop spans 13 amino acids. CDR3 nucleotide sequence: TGTGCCACCGCGACAGTCTCTGGAAACACCATATATTTT. As protein: CATATVSGNTIYF.

The CDR3 DNA follows: TGTGCCAGTAGGACCGGGACAGCGAACACCGGGGAGCTGTTTTTT. Translation gives CASRTGTANTGELFF. This sequence joins TRBV19 and TRBJ2-2; 7 bases map to TRBD1. The CDR3 runs 15 residues. Trimming cost V 6 bases and J 0 bases; bases outside gene matches: 4. Germline assignment: CDR1 LNHDA and CDR2 SQIVND (reference sequence). The whole variable domain, filled in from reference TRBV19 and TRBJ2-2, reads DGGITQSPKYLFRKEGQNVTLSCEQNLNHDAMYWYRQDPGQGLRLIYYSQIVNDFQKGDIAEGYSVSREKKESFPLTVTSAQKNPTAFYLCASRTGTANTGELFFGEGSRLTVL.

This chain uses TRBV7-6 with TRBJ1-1; maybe TRBD1 (5 bases). Trimming removed 1 base at V and 4 bases at J, with 10 bases between. CDR1 SGHVS and CDR2 FNYEAQ come from the germline V gene. The CDR3 has 14 amino acids. The CDR3 bases are TGTGCCAGCAGCTTAGGGCCGGGGGGCACTGAAGCTTTCTTT. This codes for CASSLGPGGTEAFF. Full variable domain (missing parts from reference TRBV7-6 and TRBJ1-1): GAGVSQSPRYKVTKRGQDVALRCDPISGHVSLYWYRQALGQGPEFLTYFNYEAQQDKSGLPNDRFSAERPEGSISTLTIQRTEQRDSAMYRCASSLGPGGTEAFFGQGTRLTVV.

V is TRBV5-5 and J is TRBJ2-3; 14 bases map to TRBD2. Per the germline V gene, CDR1 is SGHKS and CDR2 is YYEKEE (reference sequence). The CDR3 is 16 amino acids. Germline trimming cut 4 bases from V and 2 bases from J; bases unmatched to any gene: 3. The chain's CDR3 is CASSRLAGGPTDTQYF. CDR3 nucleotides: TGTGCCAGCAGCAGACTAGCGGGGGGGCCCACAGATACGCAGTATTTT.

The V call is TRBV4-2, the J call TRBJ1-1; D remains ambiguous. The CDR3 loop spans 16 amino acids. The germline CDR1 and CDR2 sequences are LGHNA and YNFKEQ. Trimming took off 3 bases at V and 3 bases at J, with 17 bases between the two ends. The CDR3 sequence is CASSQDFNRADTEAFF. The CDR3 DNA is TGTGCCAGCAGCCAGGACTTTAATCGGGCCGACACTGAAGCTTTCTTT.

The chain recombines TRBV5-1 with TRBJ2-5; D is ambiguous. The CDR3 is 16 amino acids. Germline V CDR1 and CDR2: SGHRS, YFSETQ. Trimming took 0 bases from V and 5 from J, leaving 17 bases between them. The CDR3 coding sequence is TGCGCCAGCAGCTTGGCCAATTCCGGATTCAGGGAGACCCAGTACTTC. Amino acids: CASSLANSGFRETQYF.

The chain combines TRBV11-1 with TRBJ1-4; possible D gene TRBD1, 6 bases. The length of the CDR3 is 13 residues. V was pared by 11 bases and J by 6 bases, with 16 bases between. Looked up from germline, CDR1 is SGHAT and CDR2 is FQDESV (reference sequence). Written as DNA, the CDR3 is TGTGCCTCGAGCAGGGGCATTGATGAAAAACTGTTTTTT. Its protein is CASSRGIDEKLFF. Full variable domain (remainder filled in from reference TRBV11-1 and TRBJ1-4): EAEVAQSPRYKITEKSQAVAFWCDPISGHATLYWYRQILGQGPELLVQFQDESVVDDSQLPKDRFSAERLKGVDSTLKIQPAELGDSAMYLCASSRGIDEKLFFGSGTQLSVL.

The CDR3 sequence is CASSSSSGGLGNEQFF. CDR3 DNA: TGTGCCAGCAGCTCTTCTAGCGGGGGCCTGGGGAATGAGCAGTTCTTC. This chain uses TRBV7-6 with TRBJ2-1, with 10 nucleotides matching TRBD2. In germline, CDR1 is SGHVS, CDR2 FNYEAQ. V lost 4 bases, J lost 7 bases, and 10 bases stayed unmatched. The CDR3 is 16 residues long.

Only one count was recorded for this clone. CDR3 in DNA: TGCGCCAGCAGTTCTAGGGGCGGGGACTTGTACAATGAGCAGTTCTTC. Its translation: CASSSRGGDLYNEQFF. The gene calls are TRBV5-1 and TRBJ2-1, with D possibly TRBD2 on 6 matching bases. The CDR3 length is 16 residues. With 5 bases removed from V and 4 bases from J, the gap between germline ends came to 19 bases. Germline V gene data show CDR1 as SGHRS and CDR2 as YFSETQ.

The genes are TRBV2 and TRBJ1-4; D might be TRBD1 (5 bases). The CDR3 is made up of 16 amino acids. V lost 5 bases to trimming and J lost 0 bases, with 13 bases between them. CDR1 is SNHLY, CDR2 FYNNEI, per germline. The chain's CDR3 is CASSRQGYATNEKLFF. For the CDR3, the DNA is TGTGCCAGCAGTCGGCAGGGTTATGCAACTAATGAAAAACTGTTTTTT.

V gene TRBV5-1 combines with J gene TRBJ2-3, with D unclear. With 0 bases removed from V and 4 bases from J, the gap between germline ends came to 12 bases. This CDR3 contains 15 residues. CDR1 SGHRS and CDR2 YFSETQ come from the germline V gene. CDR3 loop: CASSLADTGSDTQYF. Written as DNA, the CDR3 is TGCGCCAGCAGCTTGGCAGACACTGGTTCAGATACGCAGTATTTT.

The chain has TRBV7-9 and TRBJ1-6; TRBD1 matches at 9 bases. The CDR3 length is 14 residues. V was clipped by 5 bases and J by 9 bases; unmatched bases: 5. CDR1 SEHNR and CDR2 FQNEAQ come from the germline V gene (reference sequence). CDR3 in DNA: TGTGCCAGCAGCGTTGACAGGGGGAGTTCACCCCTCCACTTT. This encodes CASSVDRGSSPLHF.

The chain has TRBV5-1 and TRBJ1-2; 10 bases are shared with TRBD1. There are 15 residues in the CDR3. Germline trimming cut 4 bases from V and 3 bases from J; bases unmatched to any gene: 6. The germline CDR1 and CDR2 sequences are SGHRS and YFSETQ. This chain's CDR3 is CASSAGTGEDYGYTF. The CDR3 nucleotides read TGCGCCAGCAGCGCCGGGACAGGGGAAGACTATGGCTACACCTTC.

The CDR3 region is CASSIYGQGSYNQPQHF. Written as DNA, the CDR3 is TGTGCCAGTAGTATTTATGGGCAGGGGAGTTACAATCAGCCCCAGCATTTT. V usage is TRBV19 and J usage is TRBJ1-5, with D perhaps matching TRBD1 (6 bases). The CDR3 totals 17 residues. The V end lost 3 bases, the J end lost 3 bases, and 18 bases lay between the germline ends. Looked up from germline, CDR1 is LNHDA and CDR2 is SQIVND (reference sequence).

The chain uses TRBV5-1 and TRBJ2-3, with a weak D call TRBD2 (5 bases). The CDR3 length is 15 residues. The ends were cut back, 3 bases at V and 2 bases at J, with 13 bases in the middle. Germline V gene lookup returns CDR1 SGHRS and CDR2 YFSETQ. The DNA for the CDR3 is TGCGCCAGCAGCTCACGGCGGGCAAACACAGATACGCAGTATTTT. It is translated as CASSSRRANTDTQYF. The whole variable domain, remainder taken from reference TRBV5-1 and TRBJ2-3, is KAGVTQTPRYLIKTRGQQVTLSCSPISGHRSVSWYQQTPGQGLQFLFEYFSETQRNKGNFPGRFSGRQFSNSRSEMNVSTLELGDSALYLCASSSRRANTDTQYFGPGTRLTVL.

J is TRBJ2-7 and V is TRBV30, with D possibly being TRBD1 (6 bases). V was clipped by 3 bases and J by 4 bases, with 10 bases between them. From germline, CDR1 is GTSNPN and CDR2 SVGIG (reference sequence). The CDR3 contains 12 residues. CDR3 protein: CAWSLTGYEQYF. As DNA, the CDR3 is TGTGCCTGGAGCCTGACAGGTTACGAGCAGTACTTC.

The CDR3: CASSQPGTIGELFF. As DNA, the CDR3 is TGCGCCAGCAGCCAACCTGGGACAATCGGGGAGCTGTTTTTT. The chain joins TRBV4-3 to TRBJ2-2; a possible D gene is TRBD1 (6 bases). The CDR3 loop spans 14 amino acids. Trimming left V 2 bases short and J 7 bases short, with 11 bases between. CDR1 LGHNA and CDR2 YSLEER come from the germline V gene.